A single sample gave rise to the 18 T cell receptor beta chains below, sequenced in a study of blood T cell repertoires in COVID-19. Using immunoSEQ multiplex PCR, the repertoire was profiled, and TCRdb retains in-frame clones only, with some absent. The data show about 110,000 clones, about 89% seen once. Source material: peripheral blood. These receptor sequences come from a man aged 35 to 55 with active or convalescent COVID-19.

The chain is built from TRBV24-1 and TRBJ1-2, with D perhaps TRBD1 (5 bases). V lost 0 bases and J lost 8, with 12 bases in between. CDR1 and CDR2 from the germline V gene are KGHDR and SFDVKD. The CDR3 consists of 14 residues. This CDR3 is CATSDLSGLKGYTF. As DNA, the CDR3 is TGTGCCACCAGTGATTTGTCAGGGTTAAAAGGCTACACCTTC.

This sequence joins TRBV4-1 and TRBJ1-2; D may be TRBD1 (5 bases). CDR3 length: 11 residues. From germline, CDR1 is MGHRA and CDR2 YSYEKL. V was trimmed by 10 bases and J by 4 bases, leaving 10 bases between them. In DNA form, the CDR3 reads TGCGCCACCGGGGGAGCCTATGGCTACACCTTC. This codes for CATGGAYGYTF.

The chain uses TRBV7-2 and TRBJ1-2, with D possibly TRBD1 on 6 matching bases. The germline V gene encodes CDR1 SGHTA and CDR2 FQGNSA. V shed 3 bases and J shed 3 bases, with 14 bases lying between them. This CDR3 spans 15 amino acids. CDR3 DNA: TGTGCCAGCAGCTTGACAGGCGGTACCTACTATGGCTACACCTTC. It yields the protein CASSLTGGTYYGYTF.

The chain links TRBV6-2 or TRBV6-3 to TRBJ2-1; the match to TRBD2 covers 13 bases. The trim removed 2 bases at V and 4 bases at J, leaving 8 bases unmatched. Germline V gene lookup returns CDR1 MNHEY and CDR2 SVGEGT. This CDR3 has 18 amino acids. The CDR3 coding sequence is TGTGCCAGCAGTTACGGCCCCGGACTAGCGGGAGTATACAATGAGCAGTTCTTC. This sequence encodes CASSYGPGLAGVYNEQFF.

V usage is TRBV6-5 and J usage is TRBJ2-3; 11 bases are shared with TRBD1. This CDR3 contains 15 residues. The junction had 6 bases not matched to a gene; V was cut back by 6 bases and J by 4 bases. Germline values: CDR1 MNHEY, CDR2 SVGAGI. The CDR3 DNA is TGTGCCAGCAGCCCCACGGACAGGGGGCCAGATACGCAGTATTTT. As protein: CASSPTDRGPDTQYF.

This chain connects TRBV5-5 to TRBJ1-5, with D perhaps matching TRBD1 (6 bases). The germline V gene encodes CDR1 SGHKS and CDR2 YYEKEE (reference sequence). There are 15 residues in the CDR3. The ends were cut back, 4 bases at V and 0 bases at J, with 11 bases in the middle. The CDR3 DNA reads TGTGCCAGCAGCCTACAGGGATATAGCAATCAGCCCCAGCATTTT. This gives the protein CASSLQGYSNQPQHF.

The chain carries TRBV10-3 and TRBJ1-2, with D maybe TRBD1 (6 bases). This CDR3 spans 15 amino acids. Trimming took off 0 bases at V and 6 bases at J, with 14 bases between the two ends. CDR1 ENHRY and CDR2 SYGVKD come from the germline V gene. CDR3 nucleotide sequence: TGTGCCATCAGTGAGTCGACAGGATCAGGGGATGGCTACACCTTC. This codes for CAISESTGSGDGYTF.

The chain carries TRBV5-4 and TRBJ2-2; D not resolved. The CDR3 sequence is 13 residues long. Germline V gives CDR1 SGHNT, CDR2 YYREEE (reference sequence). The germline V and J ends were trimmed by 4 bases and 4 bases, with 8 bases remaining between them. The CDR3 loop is CASSPDLTGELFF. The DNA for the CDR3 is TGTGCCAGCAGCCCAGATCTCACCGGGGAGCTGTTTTTT.

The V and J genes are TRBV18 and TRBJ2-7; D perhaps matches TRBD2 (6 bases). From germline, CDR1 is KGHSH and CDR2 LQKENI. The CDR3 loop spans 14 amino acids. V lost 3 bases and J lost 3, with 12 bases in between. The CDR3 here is CASSPSEGGYEQYF. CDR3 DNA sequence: TGTGCCAGCTCACCGTCGGAGGGAGGCTACGAGCAGTACTTC.

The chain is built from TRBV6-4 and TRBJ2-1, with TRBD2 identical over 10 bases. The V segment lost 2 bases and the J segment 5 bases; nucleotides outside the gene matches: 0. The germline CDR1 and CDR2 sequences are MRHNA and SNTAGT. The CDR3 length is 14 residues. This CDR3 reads CASSDTSGNNEQFF. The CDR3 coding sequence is TGTGCCAGCAGTGACACTAGCGGGAACAATGAGCAGTTCTTC.

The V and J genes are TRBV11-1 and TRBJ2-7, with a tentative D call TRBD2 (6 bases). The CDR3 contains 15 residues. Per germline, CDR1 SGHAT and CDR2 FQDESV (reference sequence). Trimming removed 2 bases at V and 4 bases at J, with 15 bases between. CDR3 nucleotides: TGTGCCAGCAGCTTACCCGGGGGAGTCCCTTACGAGCAGTACTTC. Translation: CASSLPGGVPYEQYF.

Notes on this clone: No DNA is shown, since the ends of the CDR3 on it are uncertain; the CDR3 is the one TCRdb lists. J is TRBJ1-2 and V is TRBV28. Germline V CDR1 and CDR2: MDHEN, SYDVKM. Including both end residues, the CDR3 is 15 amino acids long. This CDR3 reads CASSSSAGIPYGYTF.

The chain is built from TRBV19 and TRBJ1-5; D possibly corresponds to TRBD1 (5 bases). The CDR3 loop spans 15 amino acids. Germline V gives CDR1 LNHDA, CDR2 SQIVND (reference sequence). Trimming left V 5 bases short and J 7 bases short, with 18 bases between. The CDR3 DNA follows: TGTGCCAGTAGTCCCCAAGCGGGCCCAGGGCAGCCCCAGCATTTT. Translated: CASSPQAGPGQPQHF. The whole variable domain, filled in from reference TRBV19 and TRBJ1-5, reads DGGITQSPKYLFRKEGQNVTLSCEQNLNHDAMYWYRQDPGQGLRLIYYSQIVNDFQKGDIAEGYSVSREKKESFPLTVTSAQKNPTAFYLCASSPQAGPGQPQHFGDGTRLSIL.

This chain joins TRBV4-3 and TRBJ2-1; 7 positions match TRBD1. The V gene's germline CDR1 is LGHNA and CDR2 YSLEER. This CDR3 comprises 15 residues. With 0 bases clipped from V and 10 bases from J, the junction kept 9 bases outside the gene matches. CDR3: CASSQEYTGVHEQFF. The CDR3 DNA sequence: TGCGCCAGCAGCCAAGAATATACAGGGGTTCACGAGCAGTTCTTC.

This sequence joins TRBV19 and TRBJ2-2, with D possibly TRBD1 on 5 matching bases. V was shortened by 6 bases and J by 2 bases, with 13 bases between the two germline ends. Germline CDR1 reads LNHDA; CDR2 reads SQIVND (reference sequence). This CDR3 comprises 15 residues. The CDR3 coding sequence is TGTGCCAGTAGGTTTTTGACAGCTAACACCGGGGAGCTGTTTTTT. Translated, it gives CASRFLTANTGELFF.

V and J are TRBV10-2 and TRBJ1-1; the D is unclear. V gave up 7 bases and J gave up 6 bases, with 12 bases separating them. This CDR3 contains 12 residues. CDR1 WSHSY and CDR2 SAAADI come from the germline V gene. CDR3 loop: CASKSLVAEAFF. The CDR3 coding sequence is TGCGCCAGCAAGAGCCTTGTGGCTGAAGCTTTCTTT.

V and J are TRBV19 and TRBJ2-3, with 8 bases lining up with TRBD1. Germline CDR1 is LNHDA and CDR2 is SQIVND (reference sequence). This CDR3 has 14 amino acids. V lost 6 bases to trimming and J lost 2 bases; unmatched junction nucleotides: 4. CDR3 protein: CASSRTGITDTQYF. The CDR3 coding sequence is TGTGCCAGTAGCAGGACAGGGATCACAGATACGCAGTATTTT.

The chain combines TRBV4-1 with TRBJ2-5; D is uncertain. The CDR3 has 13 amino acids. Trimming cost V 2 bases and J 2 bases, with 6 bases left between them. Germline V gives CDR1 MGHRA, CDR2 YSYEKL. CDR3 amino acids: CASSQLGQETQYF. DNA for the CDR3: TGCGCCAGCAGCCAACTCGGGCAAGAGACCCAGTACTTC.